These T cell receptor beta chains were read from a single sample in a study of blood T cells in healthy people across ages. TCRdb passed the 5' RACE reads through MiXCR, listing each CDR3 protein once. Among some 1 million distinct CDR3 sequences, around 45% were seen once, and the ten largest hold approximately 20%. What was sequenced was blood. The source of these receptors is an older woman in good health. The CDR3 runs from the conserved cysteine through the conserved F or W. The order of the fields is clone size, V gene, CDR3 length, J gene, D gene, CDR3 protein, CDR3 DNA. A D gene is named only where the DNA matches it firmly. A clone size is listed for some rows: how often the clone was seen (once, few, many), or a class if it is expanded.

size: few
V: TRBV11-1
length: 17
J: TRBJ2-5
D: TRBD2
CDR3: CASSLGSGRQFGETQYF
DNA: TGTGCCAGCAGCTTGGGTAGCGGGAGGCAATTTGGAGAGACCCAGTACTTC

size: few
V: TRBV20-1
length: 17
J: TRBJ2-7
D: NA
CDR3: CSARTGMASGISYEQYF
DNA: TGCAGTGCCCGGACAGGGATGGCTAGCGGGATCTCCTACGAGCAGTACTTC

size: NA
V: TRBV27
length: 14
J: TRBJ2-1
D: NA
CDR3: CASSFLPEGNEQFF
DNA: TGTGCCAGCAGTTTCCTGCCCGAGGGCAATGAGCAGTTCTTC

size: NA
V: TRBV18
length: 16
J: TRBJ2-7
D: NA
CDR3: CASSPPGGMSSYEQYF
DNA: TGTGCCAGCTCACCACCTGGCGGTATGAGCTCCTACGAGCAGTACTTC

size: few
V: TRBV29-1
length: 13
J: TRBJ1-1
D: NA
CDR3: CSVRGVQNTEAFF
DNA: TGCAGCGTTCGAGGAGTTCAGAACACTGAAGCTTTCTTT

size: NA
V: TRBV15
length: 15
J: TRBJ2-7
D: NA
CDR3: CATSRDKTVGNEQYF
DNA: TGTGCCACCAGCAGAGATAAGACGGTAGGGAACGAGCAGTACTTC

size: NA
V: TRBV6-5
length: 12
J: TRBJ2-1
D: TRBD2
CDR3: CATRGGSNEQFF
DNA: TGTGCCACCCGGGGGGGAAGCAATGAGCAGTTCTTC

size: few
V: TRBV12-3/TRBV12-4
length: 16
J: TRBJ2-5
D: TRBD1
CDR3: CASSLSLRDRNETQYF
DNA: TGTGCCAGCAGTTTATCTCTCCGGGACAGGAACGAGACCCAGTACTTC

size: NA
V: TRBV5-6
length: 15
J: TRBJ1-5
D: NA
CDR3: CASSLAGSMDQPQHF
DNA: TGTGCCAGCAGCTTGGCAGGGTCTATGGATCAGCCCCAGCATTTT

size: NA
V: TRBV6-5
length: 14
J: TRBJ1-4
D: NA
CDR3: CASSQTGGGEKLFF
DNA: TGTGCCAGCAGTCAGACCGGAGGGGGTGAAAAACTGTTTTTT

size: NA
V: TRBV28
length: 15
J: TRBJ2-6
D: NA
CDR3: CASSLPGSGANVLTF
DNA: TGTGCCAGCAGTTTGCCCGGTTCTGGGGCCAACGTCCTGACTTTC

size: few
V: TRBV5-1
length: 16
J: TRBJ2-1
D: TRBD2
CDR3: CASSLRLAVSYNEQFF
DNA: TGCGCCAGCAGCTTGAGGCTAGCGGTCTCCTACAATGAGCAGTTCTTC

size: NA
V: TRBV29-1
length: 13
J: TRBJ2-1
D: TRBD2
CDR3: CSGWTSGRGEQFF
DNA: TGCAGCGGCTGGACTAGCGGGAGGGGTGAGCAGTTCTTC

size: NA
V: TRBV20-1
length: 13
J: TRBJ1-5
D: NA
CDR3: CSAGGVGNQPQHF
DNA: TGCAGTGCTGGGGGGGTGGGCAATCAGCCCCAGCATTTT

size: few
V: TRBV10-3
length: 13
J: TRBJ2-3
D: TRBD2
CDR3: CASGLAGADTQYF
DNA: TGTGCCAGTGGACTAGCGGGAGCAGATACGCAGTATTTT

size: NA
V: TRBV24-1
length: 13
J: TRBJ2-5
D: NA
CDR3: CATSEGGQETQYF
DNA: TGTGCCACCAGTGAGGGGGGCCAAGAGACCCAGTACTTC

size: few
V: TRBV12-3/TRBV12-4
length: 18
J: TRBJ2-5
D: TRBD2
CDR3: CASSPRTSGRASYETQYF
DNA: TGTGCCAGCAGTCCCAGGACTAGCGGGAGGGCCAGTTATGAGACCCAGTACTTC

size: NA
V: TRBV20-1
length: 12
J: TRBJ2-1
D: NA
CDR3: CSAPVVGGGQFF
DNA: TGCAGTGCACCCGTTGTGGGAGGAGGGCAGTTCTTC

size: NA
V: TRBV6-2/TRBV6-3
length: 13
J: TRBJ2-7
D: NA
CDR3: CARGLASSYEQYF
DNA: TGTGCCAGGGGGCTAGCGAGCTCCTACGAGCAGTACTTC

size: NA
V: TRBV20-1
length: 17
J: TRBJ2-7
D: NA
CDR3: CSAREGGGGLSSYEQYF
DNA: TGCAGTGCTAGAGAAGGGGGAGGGGGCCTTAGCTCCTACGAGCAGTACTTC

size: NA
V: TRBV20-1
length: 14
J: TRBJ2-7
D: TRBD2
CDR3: CSASPPGLAYEQYF
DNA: TGCAGTGCTAGTCCTCCGGGACTAGCCTACGAGCAGTACTTC

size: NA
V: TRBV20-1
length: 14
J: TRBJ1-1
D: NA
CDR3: CSAREARRNTEAFF
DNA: TGCAGTGCTAGAGAGGCTAGGAGGAACACTGAAGCTTTCTTT

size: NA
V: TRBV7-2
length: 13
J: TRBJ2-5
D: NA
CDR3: CANSLGRGDEQYF
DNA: TGTGCCAACAGCTTAGGAAGGGGCGATGAGCAGTACTTC

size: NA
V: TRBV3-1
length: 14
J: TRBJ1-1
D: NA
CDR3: CASSRRQYRTEAFF
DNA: TGTGCCAGCAGCCGCAGACAGTACCGAACTGAAGCTTTCTTT

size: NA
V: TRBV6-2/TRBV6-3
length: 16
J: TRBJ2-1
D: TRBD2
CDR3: CASSYSLPGLAAEQFF
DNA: TGTGCCAGCAGTTACTCGCTACCGGGACTAGCCGCCGAGCAGTTCTTC

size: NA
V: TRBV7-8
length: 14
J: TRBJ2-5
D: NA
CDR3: CASSLAPPGETQYF
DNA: TGTGCCAGCAGCTTAGCGCCGCCAGGAGAGACCCAGTACTTC

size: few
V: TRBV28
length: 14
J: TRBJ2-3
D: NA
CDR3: CASIPGGIRDTQYF
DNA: TGTGCCAGCATTCCCGGGGGAATACGGGATACGCAGTATTTT

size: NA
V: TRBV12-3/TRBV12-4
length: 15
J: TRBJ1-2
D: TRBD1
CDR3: CASSPGQGANYGYTF
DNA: TGTGCCAGCAGTCCGGGACAGGGGGCGAACTATGGCTACACCTTC

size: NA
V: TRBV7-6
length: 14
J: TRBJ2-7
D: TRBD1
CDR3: CASSPRTGIYEQYF
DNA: TGTGCCAGCAGCCCCCGGACAGGGATCTACGAGCAGTACTTC

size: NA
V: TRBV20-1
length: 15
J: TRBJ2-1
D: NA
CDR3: CSAQIAEPLYNEQFF
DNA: TGCAGTGCGCAGATAGCGGAGCCCTTATACAATGAGCAGTTCTTC

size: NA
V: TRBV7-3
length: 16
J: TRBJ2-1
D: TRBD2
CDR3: CASSSPTAGGSNEQFF
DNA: TGTGCCAGCAGCTCCCCCACAGCGGGAGGAAGCAATGAGCAGTTCTTC

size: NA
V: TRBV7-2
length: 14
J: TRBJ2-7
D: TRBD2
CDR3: CASSHSGLGYEQYF
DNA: TGTGCCAGCAGCCACTCCGGACTAGGCTACGAGCAGTACTTC

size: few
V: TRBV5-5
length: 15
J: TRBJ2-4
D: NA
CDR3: CASSLEGTYYDEQYF
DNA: TGTGCCAGCAGCTTGGAGGGGACCTACTACGATGAGCAGTACTTC

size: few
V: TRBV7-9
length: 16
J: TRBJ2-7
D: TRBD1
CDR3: CASSFLLTGGNSEQYF
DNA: TGTGCCAGCAGCTTCCTCCTGACAGGGGGTAACTCCGAGCAGTACTTC

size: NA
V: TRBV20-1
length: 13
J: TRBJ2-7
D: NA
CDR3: CSATPQRTYEQYF
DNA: TGCAGTGCTACACCCCAACGGACCTACGAGCAGTACTTC

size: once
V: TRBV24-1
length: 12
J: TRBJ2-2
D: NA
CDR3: CATSDVYGELFF
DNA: TGTGCCACCAGTGATGTATACGGGGAGCTGTTTTTT

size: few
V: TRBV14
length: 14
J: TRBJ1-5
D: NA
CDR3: CASSQDGSNQPQHF
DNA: TGTGCCAGCAGCCAAGACGGGAGCAATCAGCCCCAGCATTTT

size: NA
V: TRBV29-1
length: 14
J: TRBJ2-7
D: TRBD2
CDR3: CSVDRGGGQGEQYF
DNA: TGCAGCGTTGATCGGGGGGGAGGCCAGGGTGAGCAGTACTTC